This T cell receptor beta chain is from a study of blood T cell repertoires in COVID-19. Assay used: immunoSEQ multiplex PCR; TCRdb lists only in-frame clones, some missing. The sample records around 200,000 clones, roughly 90% being singletons. Trimming took 3 bases from V and 6 from J; bases not matched to a gene: 6. The CDR3 consists of 16 residues. Germline-derived CDR1 and CDR2 are SGHTA and FQGNSA. This clonotype originated in a woman aged 40 to 50 with acute COVID-19. The V gene is TRBV7-2, the J gene TRBJ1-5; 12 bases are a match to TRBD1. The source material was PBMCs or T cells enriched from blood (not recorded which). CDR3 DNA sequence: TGTGCCAGCAGCTTGAAGGTGGGACAGGGGGCTCAGCCCCAGCATTTT. Its translation: CASSLKVGQGAQPQHF.